A selection of T cell receptor beta chains follows, all from one sample in a study of long-term antiretroviral therapy in people with HIV. The method was immunoSEQ multiplex PCR; TCRdb's version includes in-frame clones alone and lacks a portion of them. The data hold about 39,000 clones, with about nine tenths observed a single time. The source was unsorted PBMCs, collected 1.2 years after starting antiretroviral therapy. The receptors stem from a woman aged 50 to 60 with HIV. CDR3s include the opening cysteine and the closing phenylalanine or tryptophan. A D gene is named only where the DNA matches it firmly. Only some rows state a clone size, as once, few, many or a class for expanded clones.

j_gene: TRBJ2-7
v_gene: TRBV5-1
abundance: NA
d_gene: NA
CDR3aa: CASSSQGPGVRGEQYF
CDR3nt: TGCGCCAGCAGCTCACAGGGCCCAGGTGTGCGGGGGGAGCAGTACTTC

j_gene: TRBJ2-7
v_gene: TRBV2
abundance: NA
d_gene: TRBD2
CDR3aa: CASSRRTSGTLEQYF
CDR3nt: TGTGCCAGCAGTAGGCGGACTAGCGGAACTCTCGAGCAGTACTTC

j_gene: TRBJ1-3
v_gene: TRBV19
abundance: NA
d_gene: NA
CDR3aa: CATRWGSGNTIYF
CDR3nt: TGTGCCACTAGGTGGGGTTCTGGAAACACCATATATTTT

j_gene: TRBJ2-2
v_gene: TRBV6-6
abundance: NA
d_gene: NA
CDR3aa: CASSYSYRVNTGELFF
CDR3nt: TGTGCCAGCAGTTACTCTTACAGGGTGAACACCGGGGAGCTGTTTTTT

j_gene: TRBJ2-2
v_gene: TRBV2
abundance: NA
d_gene: TRBD1
CDR3aa: CASSVTGTANTGELFF
CDR3nt: TGTGCCAGCAGTGTCACCGGGACAGCCAACACCGGGGAGCTGTTTTTT

j_gene: TRBJ1-5
v_gene: TRBV6-1
abundance: NA
d_gene: TRBD1
CDR3aa: CASSPGQGNQPQHF
CDR3nt: TGTGCCAGCAGTCCTGGACAGGGTAATCAGCCCCAGCATTTT

j_gene: TRBJ1-5
v_gene: TRBV5-6
abundance: NA
d_gene: NA
CDR3aa: CASSRFNQPQHF
CDR3nt: TGTGCCAGCAGCCGGTTTAATCAGCCCCAGCATTTT

j_gene: TRBJ1-5
v_gene: TRBV19
abundance: NA
d_gene: NA
CDR3aa: CASSKYGNQPQHF
CDR3nt: TGTGCCAGTAGTAAGTACGGTAATCAGCCCCAGCATTTT

j_gene: TRBJ1-2
v_gene: TRBV7-6
abundance: once
d_gene: TRBD1
CDR3aa: CASSSGTGGDYGYTF
CDR3nt: TGTGCCAGCAGCTCGGGGACAGGGGGTGACTATGGCTACACCTTC

j_gene: TRBJ2-7
v_gene: TRBV7-9
abundance: NA
d_gene: NA
CDR3aa: CASSLVTGEQYF
CDR3nt: TGTGCCAGCAGCTTAGTCACAGGCGAGCAGTACTTC

j_gene: TRBJ2-7
v_gene: TRBV29-1
abundance: NA
d_gene: NA
CDR3aa: CSVGDDYEQYF
CDR3nt: TGCAGCGTCGGGGACGACTACGAGCAGTACTTC

j_gene: TRBJ1-1
v_gene: TRBV5-1
abundance: NA
d_gene: TRBD1
CDR3aa: CASNPRGTGGDTEAFF
CDR3nt: TGCGCCAGCAATCCTCGGGGGACAGGGGGGGACACTGAAGCTTTCTTT

j_gene: TRBJ2-5
v_gene: TRBV2
abundance: NA
d_gene: TRBD1
CDR3aa: CASSGTKTGSETQYF
CDR3nt: TGTGCCAGCAGTGGCACGAAGACAGGGTCGGAGACCCAGTACTTC

j_gene: TRBJ1-5
v_gene: TRBV7-9
abundance: NA
d_gene: NA
CDR3aa: CASSLGGGSNQPQHF
CDR3nt: TGTGCCAGCAGCTTAGGGGGCGGTAGCAATCAGCCCCAGCATTTT

j_gene: TRBJ2-5
v_gene: TRBV6-1
abundance: NA
d_gene: NA
CDR3aa: CASSEQPSWGETQYF
CDR3nt: TGTGCCAGCAGTGAACAACCGTCTTGGGGAGAGACCCAGTACTTC

j_gene: TRBJ2-2
v_gene: TRBV5-8
abundance: NA
d_gene: NA
CDR3aa: CASSKQGGTGELFF
CDR3nt: TGTGCCAGCAGCAAGCAGGGCGGCACCGGGGAGCTGTTTTTT

j_gene: TRBJ1-1
v_gene: TRBV6-5
abundance: NA
d_gene: NA
CDR3aa: CASSCSPGNTEAFF
CDR3nt: TGTGCCAGCAGTTGCTCACCTGGGAACACTGAAGCTTTCTTT

j_gene: TRBJ2-3
v_gene: TRBV2
abundance: NA
d_gene: TRBD2
CDR3aa: CAGGLAASRDTQYF
CDR3nt: TGTGCCGGTGGACTAGCCGCCTCACGGGATACGCAGTATTTT

j_gene: TRBJ1-2
v_gene: TRBV7-2
abundance: NA
d_gene: TRBD1
CDR3aa: CASSLEGQGFGGYTF
CDR3nt: TGTGCCAGCAGCTTAGAGGGACAGGGGTTCGGTGGCTACACCTTC

j_gene: TRBJ1-3
v_gene: TRBV5-4
abundance: NA
d_gene: NA
CDR3aa: CASSQGPVSGNTIYF
CDR3nt: TGTGCCAGCAGCCAAGGACCGGTCTCTGGAAACACCATATATTTT

j_gene: TRBJ1-1
v_gene: TRBV10-1
abundance: NA
d_gene: TRBD1
CDR3aa: CASSDSNVGQQNTEAFF
CDR3nt: TGCGCCAGCAGTGATAGCAATGTGGGACAGCAGAACACTGAAGCTTTCTTT

j_gene: TRBJ1-2
v_gene: TRBV2
abundance: NA
d_gene: NA
CDR3aa: CASRDYGYTF
CDR3nt: TGTGCCAGCAGAGACTATGGCTACACCTTC

j_gene: TRBJ2-1
v_gene: TRBV19
abundance: NA
d_gene: TRBD2
CDR3aa: CASSIRLAGGPYNEQFF
CDR3nt: TGTGCCAGTAGTATTCGACTAGCGGGGGGACCTTACAATGAGCAGTTCTTC

j_gene: TRBJ2-4
v_gene: TRBV7-2
abundance: NA
d_gene: TRBD1
CDR3aa: CASSFTGGGPLAKNIQYF
CDR3nt: TGTGCCAGCAGCTTCACAGGGGGCGGACCCCTAGCCAAAAACATTCAGTACTTC

j_gene: TRBJ1-6
v_gene: TRBV6-5
abundance: NA
d_gene: NA
CDR3aa: CASSLGADSPLHF
CDR3nt: TGTGCCAGCAGCCTGGGGGCAGATTCACCCCTCCACTTT

j_gene: TRBJ1-1
v_gene: TRBV18
abundance: NA
d_gene: NA
CDR3aa: CASSPSINTEAFF
CDR3nt: TGTGCCAGCTCTCCAAGTATTAACACTGAAGCTTTCTTT

j_gene: TRBJ2-7
v_gene: TRBV5-1
abundance: medium-sized
d_gene: NA
CDR3aa: CASSLYQETYEQYF
CDR3nt: TGCGCCAGCAGCTTGTATCAGGAAACCTACGAGCAGTACTTC

j_gene: TRBJ1-1
v_gene: TRBV9
abundance: NA
d_gene: NA
CDR3aa: CASSGGGEAFF
CDR3nt: TGTGCCAGCAGCGGAGGAGGTGAAGCTTTCTTT

j_gene: TRBJ1-1
v_gene: TRBV2
abundance: NA
d_gene: NA
CDR3aa: CASTGQASEAFF
CDR3nt: TGTGCCAGCACCGGGCAGGCCTCTGAAGCTTTCTTT

j_gene: TRBJ2-7
v_gene: TRBV5-1
abundance: NA
d_gene: NA
CDR3aa: CASSPTGGLGVEQYF
CDR3nt: TGCGCCAGCAGCCCTACTGGGGGTCTTGGCGTCGAGCAGTACTTC

j_gene: TRBJ2-7
v_gene: TRBV15
abundance: NA
d_gene: NA
CDR3aa: CATSRDFTEVHEQYF
CDR3nt: TGTGCCACCAGCAGAGATTTCACGGAGGTCCACGAGCAGTACTTC

j_gene: TRBJ2-1
v_gene: TRBV9
abundance: NA
d_gene: NA
CDR3aa: CASSVASSGRNEQFF
CDR3nt: TGTGCCAGCAGCGTAGCCTCAAGCGGCCGCAATGAGCAGTTCTTC

j_gene: TRBJ2-5
v_gene: TRBV11-3
abundance: NA
d_gene: NA
CDR3aa: CASSLNGRGRETQYF
CDR3nt: TGTGCCAGCAGCTTAAATGGACGGGGACGAGAGACCCAGTACTTC

j_gene: TRBJ1-5
v_gene: TRBV19
abundance: few
d_gene: TRBD1
CDR3aa: CASRTDRGGNQPQHF
CDR3nt: TGTGCCAGTAGAACAGACAGGGGGGGCAATCAGCCCCAGCATTTT

j_gene: TRBJ1-2
v_gene: TRBV6-1
abundance: once
d_gene: NA
CDR3aa: CASSEPLHGYTF
CDR3nt: TGTGCCAGCAGTGAGCCGCTCCACGGCTACACCTTC